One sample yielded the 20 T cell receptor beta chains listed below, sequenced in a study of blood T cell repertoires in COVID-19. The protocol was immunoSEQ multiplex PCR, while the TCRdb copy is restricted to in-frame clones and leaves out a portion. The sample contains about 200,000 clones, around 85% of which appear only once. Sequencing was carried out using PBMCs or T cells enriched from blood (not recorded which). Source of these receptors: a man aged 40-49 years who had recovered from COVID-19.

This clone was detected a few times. CDR3 region: CASSYSLTTGTSGGEQYF. The CDR3 DNA sequence: TGTGCCAGTAGCTACTCTCTAACCACAGGGACTAGCGGGGGCGAGCAGTACTTC. This chain links TRBV19 with TRBJ2-7, with 14 bases identical to TRBD2. This CDR3 has 18 residues. Germline CDR1 LNHDA, CDR2 SQIVND (reference sequence). Trimming took 6 bases from V and 6 from J; bases not matched to a gene: 16. The whole variable domain, filled in from reference TRBV19 and TRBJ2-7, reads DGGITQSPKYLFRKEGQNVTLSCEQNLNHDAMYWYRQDPGQGLRLIYYSQIVNDFQKGDIAEGYSVSREKKESFPLTVTSAQKNPTAFYLCASSYSLTTGTSGGEQYFGPGTRLTVT.

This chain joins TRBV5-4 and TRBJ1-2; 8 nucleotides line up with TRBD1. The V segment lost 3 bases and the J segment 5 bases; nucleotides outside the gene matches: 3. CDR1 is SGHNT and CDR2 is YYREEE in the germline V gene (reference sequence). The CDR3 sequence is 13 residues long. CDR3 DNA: TGTGCCAGCAGCTCGGACAGGGAATATGGCTACACCTTC. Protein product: CASSSDREYGYTF.

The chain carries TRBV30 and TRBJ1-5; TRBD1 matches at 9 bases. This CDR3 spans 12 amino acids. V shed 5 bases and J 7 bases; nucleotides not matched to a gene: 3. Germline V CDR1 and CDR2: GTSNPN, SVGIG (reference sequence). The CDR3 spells CAWGTGRQPQHF. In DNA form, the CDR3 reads TGTGCCTGGGGGACAGGGCGACAGCCCCAGCATTTT.

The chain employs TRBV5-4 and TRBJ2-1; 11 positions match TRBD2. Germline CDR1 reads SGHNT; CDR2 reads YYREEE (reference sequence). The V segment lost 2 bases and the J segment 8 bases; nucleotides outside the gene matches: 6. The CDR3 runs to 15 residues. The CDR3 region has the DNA TGTGCCAGCAGCTTCTTAGCGGGAGGGAATGATGAGCAGTTCTTC. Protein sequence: CASSFLAGGNDEQFF.

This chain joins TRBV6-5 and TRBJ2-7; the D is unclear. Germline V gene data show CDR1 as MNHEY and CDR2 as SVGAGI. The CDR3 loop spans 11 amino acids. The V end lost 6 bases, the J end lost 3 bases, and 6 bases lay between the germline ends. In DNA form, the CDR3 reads TGTGCCAGCAGGTCCAACTACGAGCAGTACTTC. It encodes CASRSNYEQYF.

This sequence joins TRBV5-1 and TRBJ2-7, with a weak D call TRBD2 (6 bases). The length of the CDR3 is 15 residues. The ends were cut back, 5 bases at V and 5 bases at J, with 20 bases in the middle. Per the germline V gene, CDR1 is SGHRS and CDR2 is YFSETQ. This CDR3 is CASSFLGTPGDEQYF. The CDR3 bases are TGCGCCAGCAGTTTTCTCGGGACTCCCGGCGACGAGCAGTACTTC.

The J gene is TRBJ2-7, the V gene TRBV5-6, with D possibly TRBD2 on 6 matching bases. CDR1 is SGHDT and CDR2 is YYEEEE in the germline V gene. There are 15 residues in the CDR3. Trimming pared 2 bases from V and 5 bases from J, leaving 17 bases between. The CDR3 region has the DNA TGTGCCAGCAGCTTATCCCGGACTACTCTGAACGAGCAGTACTTC. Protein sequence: CASSLSRTTLNEQYF.

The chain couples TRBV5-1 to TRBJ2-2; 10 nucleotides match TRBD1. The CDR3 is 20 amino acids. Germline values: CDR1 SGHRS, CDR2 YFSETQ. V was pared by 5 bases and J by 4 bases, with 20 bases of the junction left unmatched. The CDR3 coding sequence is TGCGCCAGCAGGCGTCGTCCGGGACAGGGGACGGGAGACGCCACCGGGGAGCTGTTTTTT. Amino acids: CASRRRPGQGTGDATGELFF.

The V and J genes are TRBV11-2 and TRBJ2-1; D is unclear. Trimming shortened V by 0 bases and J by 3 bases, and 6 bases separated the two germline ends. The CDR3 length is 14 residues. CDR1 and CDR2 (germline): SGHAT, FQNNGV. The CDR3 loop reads CASSLDLGYNEQFF. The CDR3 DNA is TGTGCCAGCAGCTTAGATCTCGGCTACAATGAGCAGTTCTTC.

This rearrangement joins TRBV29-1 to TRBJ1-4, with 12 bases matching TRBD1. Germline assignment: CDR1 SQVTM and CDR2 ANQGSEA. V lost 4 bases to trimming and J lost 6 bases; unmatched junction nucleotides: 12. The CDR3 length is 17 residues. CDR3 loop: CSVALFGTGGFDEKLFF. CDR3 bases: TGCAGCGTTGCTCTTTTCGGGACAGGGGGCTTCGATGAAAAACTGTTTTTT.

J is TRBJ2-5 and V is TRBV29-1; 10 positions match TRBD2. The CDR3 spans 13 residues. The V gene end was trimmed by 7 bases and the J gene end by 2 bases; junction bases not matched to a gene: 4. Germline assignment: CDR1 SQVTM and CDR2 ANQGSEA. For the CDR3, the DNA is TGCAGCGCATGGACTAGCGGACAAGAGACCCAGTACTTC. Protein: CSAWTSGQETQYF.

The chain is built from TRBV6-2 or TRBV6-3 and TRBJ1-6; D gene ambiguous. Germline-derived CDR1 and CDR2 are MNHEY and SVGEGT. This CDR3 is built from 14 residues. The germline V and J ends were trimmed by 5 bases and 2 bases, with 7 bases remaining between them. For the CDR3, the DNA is TGTGCCAGCAGTCCCGGGGCCTATAATTCACCCCTCCACTTT. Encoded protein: CASSPGAYNSPLHF.

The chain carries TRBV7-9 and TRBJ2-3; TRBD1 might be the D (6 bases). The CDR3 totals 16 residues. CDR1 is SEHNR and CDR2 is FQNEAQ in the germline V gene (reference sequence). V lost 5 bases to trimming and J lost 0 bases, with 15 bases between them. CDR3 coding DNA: TGTGCCAGCAGCCGCCACGTACAGGGTAGCACAGATACGCAGTATTTT. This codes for CASSRHVQGSTDTQYF.

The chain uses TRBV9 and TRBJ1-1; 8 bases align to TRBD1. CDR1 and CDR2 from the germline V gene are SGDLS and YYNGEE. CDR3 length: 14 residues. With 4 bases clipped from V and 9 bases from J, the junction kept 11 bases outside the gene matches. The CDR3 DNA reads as TGTGCCAGCAGCTCTCAGGGGGCGGGCCGGCAAGCTTTCTTT. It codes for CASSSQGAGRQAFF. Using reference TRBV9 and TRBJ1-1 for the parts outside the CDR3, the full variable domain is DSGVTQTPKHLITATGQRVTLRCSPRSGDLSVYWYQQSLDQGLQFLIQYYNGEERAKGNILERFSAQQFPDLHSELNLSSLELGDSALYFCASSSQGAGRQAFFGQGTRLTVV.

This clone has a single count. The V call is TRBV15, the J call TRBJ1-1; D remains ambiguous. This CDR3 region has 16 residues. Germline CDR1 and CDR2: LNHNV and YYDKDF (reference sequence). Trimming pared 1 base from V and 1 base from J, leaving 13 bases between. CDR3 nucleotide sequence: TGTGCCACCAGCAGAGGGCCAGGAGGGCAGAACACTGAAGCTTTCTTT. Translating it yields CATSRGPGGQNTEAFF.

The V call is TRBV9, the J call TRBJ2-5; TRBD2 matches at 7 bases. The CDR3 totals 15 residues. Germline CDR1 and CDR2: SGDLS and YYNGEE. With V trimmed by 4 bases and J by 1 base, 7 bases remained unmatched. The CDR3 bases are TGTGCCAGCAGCCCTCAACTAGCGCGCCAAGAGACCCAGTACTTC. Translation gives CASSPQLARQETQYF.

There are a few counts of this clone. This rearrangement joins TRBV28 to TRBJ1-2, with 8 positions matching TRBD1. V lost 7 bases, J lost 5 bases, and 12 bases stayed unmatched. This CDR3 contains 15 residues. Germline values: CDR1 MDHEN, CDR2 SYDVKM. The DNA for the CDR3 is TGTGCCAGCACCCCGGGACAGGTCCTTCGGTATGGCTACACCTTC. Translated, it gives CASTPGQVLRYGYTF.

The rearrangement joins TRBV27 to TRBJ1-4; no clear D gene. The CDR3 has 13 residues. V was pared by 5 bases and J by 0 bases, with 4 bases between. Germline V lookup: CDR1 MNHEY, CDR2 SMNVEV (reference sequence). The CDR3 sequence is CASSRSTNEKLFF. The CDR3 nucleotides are TGTGCCAGCAGTCGTTCAACTAATGAAAAACTGTTTTTT.

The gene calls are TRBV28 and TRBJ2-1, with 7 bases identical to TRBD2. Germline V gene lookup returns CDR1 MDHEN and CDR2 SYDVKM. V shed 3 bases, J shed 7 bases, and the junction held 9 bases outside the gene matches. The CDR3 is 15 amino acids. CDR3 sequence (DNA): TGTGCCAGCAGTTTTCAGGTTTCGCGGGGGAATGAGCAGTTCTTC. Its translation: CASSFQVSRGNEQFF.

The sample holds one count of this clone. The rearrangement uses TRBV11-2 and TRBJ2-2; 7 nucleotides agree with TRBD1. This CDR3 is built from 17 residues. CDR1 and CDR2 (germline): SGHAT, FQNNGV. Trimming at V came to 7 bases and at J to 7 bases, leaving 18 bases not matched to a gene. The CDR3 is CASIWDSYLLTGGELFF. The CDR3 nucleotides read TGTGCCAGCATCTGGGACAGCTATCTTTTGACGGGCGGGGAGCTGTTTTTT.